Listed below are T cell receptor beta chains from one sample, sequenced in a study of blood T cell repertoires in COVID-19. Only in-frame clones appear in the TCRdb table, and some are missing; sequencing was by immunoSEQ multiplex PCR. The sample includes 13,000 or so clones, 90% of them seen just once. Sequencing was carried out using peripheral blood. All receptors come from a human donor with active COVID-19. The donor label of this sample is uncertain. The CDR3 runs from the conserved cysteine through the conserved F or W. Each record gives: clone size, V gene, J gene, D gene, CDR3 DNA, CDR3 protein. A D gene is named only where the DNA matches it firmly. Rows may omit the clone size; those that give it use once, few, many or a size class.

abundance: NA; v_gene: TRBV6-5; j_gene: TRBJ1-2; d_gene: NA; CDR3nt: TGTGCCAGCAGTCCCCAGGGGTTTGCTGGCTACACCTTC; CDR3aa: CASSPQGFAGYTF
abundance: NA; v_gene: TRBV18; j_gene: TRBJ2-1; d_gene: TRBD1; CDR3nt: TGTGCCAGCTCCCGGACAGGGGGTATCGACAATGAGCAGTTCTTC; CDR3aa: CASSRTGGIDNEQFF
abundance: NA; v_gene: TRBV21-1; j_gene: TRBJ2-2; d_gene: NA; CDR3nt: TGTGCCAGCAGCAAAGAGGGAGGGGCAGGGGAGGGTAACACCGGGGAGCTGTTTTTT; CDR3aa: CASSKEGGAGEGNTGELFF
abundance: NA; v_gene: TRBV7-3; j_gene: TRBJ2-3; d_gene: NA; CDR3nt: TGTGCCAGCAGCTTTCAGGTCACAGATACGCAGTATTTT; CDR3aa: CASSFQVTDTQYF
abundance: NA; v_gene: TRBV27; j_gene: TRBJ1-6; d_gene: TRBD1; CDR3nt: TGTGCCAGCAGTTTTGGACAGGGGAATTCACCCCTCCACTTT; CDR3aa: CASSFGQGNSPLHF
abundance: once; v_gene: TRBV25-1; j_gene: TRBJ2-5; d_gene: NA; CDR3nt: TGTGCCAGCAGAACTCGGGACAAAACGACCCAGTACTTC; CDR3aa: CASRTRDKTTQYF
abundance: medium-sized; v_gene: TRBV6-2/TRBV6-3; j_gene: TRBJ2-7; d_gene: NA; CDR3nt: TGTGCCAGCAGTTCCATCCCCTACGAGCAGTACTTC; CDR3aa: CASSSIPYEQYF
abundance: NA; v_gene: TRBV5-5; j_gene: TRBJ1-6; d_gene: NA; CDR3nt: TGTGCCAGCAGCCTGGGGAGCTCCTATAATTCACCCCTCCACTTT; CDR3aa: CASSLGSSYNSPLHF
abundance: NA; v_gene: TRBV5-1; j_gene: TRBJ2-5; d_gene: TRBD2; CDR3nt: TGCGCCAGCAGCTTGGCCTGGCGGGGGGCTATCCAAGAGACCCAGTACTTC; CDR3aa: CASSLAWRGAIQETQYF
abundance: NA; v_gene: TRBV6-2/TRBV6-3; j_gene: TRBJ1-1; d_gene: NA; CDR3nt: TGTGCCAGCAGCCTACTCGGGAACACTGAAGCTTTCTTT; CDR3aa: CASSLLGNTEAFF
abundance: NA; v_gene: TRBV7-3; j_gene: TRBJ2-5; d_gene: TRBD2; CDR3nt: TGTGCCAGCAGCTTGACTAGCGGCAAACAAGAGACCCAGTACTTC; CDR3aa: CASSLTSGKQETQYF
abundance: NA; v_gene: TRBV18; j_gene: TRBJ1-2; d_gene: TRBD1; CDR3nt: TGTGCCAGCTCACGGGGACAGGGAAACGATGGCTACACCTTC; CDR3aa: CASSRGQGNDGYTF
abundance: NA; v_gene: TRBV7-9; j_gene: TRBJ2-2; d_gene: NA; CDR3nt: TGTGCCAGCAGCACCTCAGGGTACGGGGAGCTGTTTTTT; CDR3aa: CASSTSGYGELFF
abundance: NA; v_gene: TRBV2; j_gene: TRBJ1-2; d_gene: TRBD1; CDR3nt: TGTGCCAGCAGTGAAAACTGGACAGGGAACTATGGCTACACCTTC; CDR3aa: CASSENWTGNYGYTF